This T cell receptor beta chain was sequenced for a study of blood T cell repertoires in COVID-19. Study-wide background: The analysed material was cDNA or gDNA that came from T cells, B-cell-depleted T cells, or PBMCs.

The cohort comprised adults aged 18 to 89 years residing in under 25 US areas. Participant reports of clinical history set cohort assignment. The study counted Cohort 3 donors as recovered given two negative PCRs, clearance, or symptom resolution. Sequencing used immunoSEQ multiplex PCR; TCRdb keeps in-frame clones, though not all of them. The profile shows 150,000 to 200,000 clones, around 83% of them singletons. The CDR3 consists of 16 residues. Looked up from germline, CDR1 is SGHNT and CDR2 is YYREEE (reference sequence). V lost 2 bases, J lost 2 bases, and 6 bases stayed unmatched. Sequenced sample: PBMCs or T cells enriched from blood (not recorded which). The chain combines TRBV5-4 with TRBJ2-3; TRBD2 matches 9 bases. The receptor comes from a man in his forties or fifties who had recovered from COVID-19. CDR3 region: CASSLGAGGPTDTQYF. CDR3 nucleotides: TGTGCCAGCAGCTTAGGCGCGGGGGGGCCCACAGATACGCAGTATTTT.